This T cell receptor (beta chain) stems from a study of T cell responses to AZD1222 COVID-19 vaccine. Study background: Second-dose schedules of about 4 or about 12 weeks were combined.

Data came from immunoSEQ multiplex PCR; TCRdb stores just in-frame clones and leaves some out. Altogether roughly 120,000 clones are present, roughly 85% being singletons, with the ten largest covering approximately 1.7%. On this clone: The target antigen is unknown. A single base separates this from a much larger clone, so it may be a read error.

There are 12 residues in the CDR3. The V gene lost 6 bases and the J gene lost 3 bases, with 8 bases spanning the gap. The germline V gene encodes CDR1 MNHEY and CDR2 SVGAGI. Study results and limitations: Regions 160-218 and 743-854 held dominance among vaccine-associated CD4 TCRs, which spanned spike. The peak T cell response came first, and repertoires were sampled only after it. Females outnumbered males among donors, who were mostly white British; clonal diversity was possibly underestimated.

J is TRBJ1-1 and V is TRBV6-5, with unresolved D. The material sequenced was peripheral blood, taken on day 0 of AZD1222 vaccination. The receptor was derived from an adult in good health. The CDR3 sequence is CASSRGYTEAFF. Written as DNA, the CDR3 is TGTGCCAGCAGCCGGGGTTACACTGAAGCTTTCTTT.